This TCR beta chain originates from a study of blood T cell repertoires in COVID-19. Background on the study: Whether acute or convalescent, the COVID-19 samples came from the United States, Italy and Spain. The analysed material was cDNA or gDNA that came from T cells, B-cell-depleted T cells, or PBMCs.

In this sample, this clone turned up once. How the authors handled the data: Amplification of reference gene primers was used by the study to estimate nucleated cell counts. Some clones are missing from TCRdb's copy, which holds only in-frame ones; the method was immunoSEQ multiplex PCR. The D gene and trimming were derived from the DNA, and the V and J assignments and clone size from that table. Altogether around 94,000 clones are present, about 85% being singletons, with the ten largest covering approximately 5.6%. Looked up from germline, CDR1 is GTSNPN and CDR2 is SVGIG (reference sequence). Trimming took off 2 bases at V and 4 bases at J, with 13 bases between the two ends. The CDR3 runs to 14 residues. Patients in Seattle were enrolled during active infection, then followed longitudinally.

The TCR comes from a woman between 50 and 59 years old with COVID-19, enrolled during active disease. The specimen sequenced was peripheral blood. The genes are TRBV30 and TRBJ2-3, with a tentative D call TRBD1 (6 bases). This CDR3 is CAWSWDNFADTQYF. CDR3 DNA: TGTGCCTGGAGTTGGGACAATTTCGCAGATACGCAGTATTTT.